The T cell receptor beta chain described here comes from a study of T cell responses to AZD1222 COVID-19 vaccine. The study's findings and limits: Seropositive AZD1222 recipients at baseline numbered only five or six. In the spike-specific TCR repertoire, nearly half reportedly target unmutated variant regions. Across the whole spike, CD4 TCRs peaked at regions 160-218 and 743-854. The donor cohort was predominantly white British with a female majority, and clonal diversity may have been underestimated.

Trimming took 2 bases from V and 3 from J, leaving 11 bases between them. The V gene's germline CDR1 is SGHTA and CDR2 FQGNSA. CDR3 size: 15 residues. The assay was immunoSEQ multiplex PCR, and TCRdb's table has in-frame clones only and misses some. The repertoire has about 94,000 clones, 70% to 90% of them found once; the top ten carry approximately 12%. About this clone: The antigen remains unidentified.

V usage is TRBV7-2 and J usage is TRBJ1-5; D is undetermined. The sequence was collected from an adult in good health. The input for sequencing was peripheral blood, taken on day 0 of AZD1222 vaccination. This chain's CDR3 is CASSLTRANNQPQHF. The DNA of the CDR3 is TGTGCCAGCAGCTTAACACGAGCTAACAATCAGCCCCAGCATTTT.